The 10 T cell receptor beta chains given below trace back to one sample, sequenced in a study of a mutant IDH1 vaccine in newly diagnosed glioma. Data came from immunoSEQ multiplex PCR; TCRdb stores just in-frame clones and leaves some out. The table records roughly 68,000 clones, 79% of them present only once. The time point was: baseline, week 1 (first vaccination visit). The treatment here: pre-vaccination baseline after standard-of-care therapy. The sample here was PBMCs, taken from a glioma patient treated with radiotherapy, temozolomide or both. The receptor set was obtained from a man in his fifties with glioma.

The rearrangement uses TRBV7-8 and TRBJ1-5; D remains unclear. CDR1 and CDR2 from the germline V gene are SGHVS and FQNEAQ. Trimming cost V 5 bases and J 4 bases, with 15 bases left between them. The CDR3 length is 15 residues. The CDR3 sequence is CASSPRGLNNQPQHF. As DNA, the CDR3 is TGTGCCAGCAGCCCCCGAGGACTGAATAATCAGCCCCAGCATTTT.

With regard to this clone: The same CDR3 can be traced to other DNA sequences in this sample. This sequence joins TRBV9 and TRBJ2-5, with 8 bases that match TRBD2. The CDR3 extends over 14 amino acids. J was trimmed by 5 bases and V by 0 bases; bases with no gene match: 3. Germline V gene sequence: CDR1 SGDLS, CDR2 YYNGEE. CDR3 protein: CASSVGSGGETQYF. The CDR3 region has the DNA TGTGCCAGCAGCGTAGGATCGGGAGGGGAGACCCAGTACTTC.

The chain couples TRBV5-4 to TRBJ2-7, with D tentatively TRBD2 (5 bases). Germline assignment: CDR1 SGHNT and CDR2 YYREEE (reference sequence). The CDR3 covers 12 residues. CDR3 in DNA: TGTGCGTCCAGCGGCCCTCTTTACGAGCAGTACTTC. Its protein product is CASSGPLYEQYF.

J is TRBJ2-3 and V is TRBV6-1, with D tentatively TRBD1 or TRBD2 (5 bases each). Trimming stripped 11 bases from V and 3 bases from J, with 15 bases between. CDR3 size: 13 residues. From germline, CDR1 is MNHNS and CDR2 SASEGT. The CDR3 spells CAGRDGFTDTQYF. The CDR3, as DNA: TGTGCCGGCCGGGACGGCTTTACAGATACGCAGTATTTT.

This chain links TRBV10-1 with TRBJ2-3; D possibly matches TRBD1 or TRBD2 (5 bases each). This CDR3 region has 14 residues. Between the trimmed V and J ends, which lost 6 bases and 6 bases, there was a span of 16 bases. The germline CDR1 and CDR2 sequences are WNHNN and SYGVQD (reference sequence). The CDR3 loop reads CASRGDLPEDTQYF. The DNA for the CDR3 is TGCGCCAGCAGGGGGGACCTACCTGAGGATACGCAGTATTTT.

This chain uses TRBV6-1 with TRBJ2-3; D possibly uses TRBD1 or TRBD2 (6 bases each). CDR1 is MNHNS, CDR2 SASEGT, per germline. There are 15 residues in the CDR3. The V end was cut by 8 bases, the J end by 0 bases, with 15 bases between. The CDR3 here is CASGRGGPSTDTQYF. For the CDR3, the DNA is TGTGCCAGCGGTCGTGGGGGGCCTAGCACAGATACGCAGTATTTT.

The V and J genes are TRBV10-3 and TRBJ1-1; D is perhaps TRBD1 (6 bases). Germline V gene sequence: CDR1 ENHRY, CDR2 SYGVKD. Trimming removed 5 bases at V and 0 bases at J, with 13 bases between. CDR3 length: 15 amino acids. CDR3 region: CAISPQTGMNTEAFF. The CDR3 DNA sequence: TGTGCCATCAGTCCTCAGACAGGTATGAACACTGAAGCTTTCTTT.

The chain has TRBV27 and TRBJ1-2; D not resolved. Per germline, CDR1 MNHEY and CDR2 SMNVEV (reference sequence). CDR3 length equals 14 residues. Trimming took 0 bases from V and 8 from J, leaving 13 bases between them. As DNA, the CDR3 is TGTGCCAGCAGTTTATCGCAGCCTCCTAGAGGCTACACCTTC. Encoded protein: CASSLSQPPRGYTF.

This chain links TRBV10-3 with TRBJ1-2; D is perhaps TRBD1 (5 bases). This CDR3 is 13 amino acids long. Between the trimmed V and J ends, which lost 4 bases and 3 bases, there was a span of 9 bases. Per the germline V gene, CDR1 is ENHRY and CDR2 is SYGVKD. CDR3 loop: CAISGGTDYGYTF. The CDR3 DNA is TGTGCCATCAGTGGAGGGACCGACTATGGCTACACCTTC.

The J gene is TRBJ1-2, the V gene TRBV7-9; D call uncertain. V was clipped by 1 base and J by 3 bases, with 15 bases between them. Germline V lookup: CDR1 SEHNR, CDR2 FQNEAQ (reference sequence). This CDR3 has 16 amino acids. The chain's CDR3 is CASSLVDMGADYGYTF. DNA of the CDR3: TGTGCCAGCAGCTTAGTCGACATGGGCGCGGACTATGGCTACACCTTC.